What follows is one T cell receptor (beta chain) and its context. This record belongs to a study of blood T cell repertoires in COVID-19. Study summary: The origin of the acute and convalescent COVID-19 samples was the United States, Italy and Spain. From T cells, B-cell-depleted T cells, or PBMCs came the material, which was cDNA or gDNA.

The V and J ends lost 1 base and 8 bases, in that order; junction bases with no gene match: 8. Looked up from germline, CDR1 is SGHTA and CDR2 is FQGNSA. CDR3 length: 16 amino acids. Only in-frame clones appear in the TCRdb table, and some are missing; sequencing was by immunoSEQ multiplex PCR. The table has roughly 140,000 clones, 80% seen once. The TCR was taken from a woman between 50 and 59 years old with acute or convalescent COVID-19. The gene calls are TRBV7-2 and TRBJ2-1; 10 bases map to TRBD1. Sequenced material: peripheral blood. The CDR3 reads CASSLVGTGARHEQFF. The CDR3 bases are TGTGCCAGCAGCTTAGTCGGGACAGGGGCAAGGCATGAGCAGTTCTTC.